This T cell receptor (beta chain) was documented in a study of CD8+ T cells in alopecia areata. It was cDNA, reverse transcribed from extracted RNA, that served as the sequencing template. The data were produced by immunoSEQ multiplex PCR, yet TCRdb's version contains in-frame clones alone and is incomplete. The table has more than 85,000 clones, 40% to 55% seen once. Overall study findings and caveats: Normal scalp showed lower clonality than lesional scalp, especially alopecia totalis/universalis. Sequenced scalp T cells also include alphabeta T cells resident in normal skin.

Concerning this clone itself: The antigen is unknown.

V lost 0 bases, J lost 5 bases, and 4 bases stayed unmatched. The length of the CDR3 is 15 residues. Germline V gene data show CDR1 as GTSNPN and CDR2 as SVGIG (reference sequence). Obtained from alopecia areata patients were lesional scalp punch biopsies along with peripheral blood. The gene calls are TRBV30 and TRBJ2-1, with TRBD2 identical over 10 bases. The receptor comes from a human donor with alopecia areata. The sequenced sample was CD4+ T cells sorted from blood. CDR3 DNA sequence: TGTGCCTGGAGTGTGAGTCTAGCGGGGGACAATGAGCAGTTCTTC. Protein: CAWSVSLAGDNEQFF.